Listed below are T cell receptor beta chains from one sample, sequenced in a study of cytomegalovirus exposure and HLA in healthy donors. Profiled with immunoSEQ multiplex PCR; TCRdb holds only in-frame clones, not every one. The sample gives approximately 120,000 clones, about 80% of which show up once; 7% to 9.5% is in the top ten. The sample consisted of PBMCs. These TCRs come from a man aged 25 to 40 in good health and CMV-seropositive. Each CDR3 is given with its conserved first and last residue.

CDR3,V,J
CASSYRQFLNSGNTIYF,TRBV5-8,TRBJ1-3
CASSLSGARYEQYF,TRBV7-8,TRBJ2-7
CASSQKGLYEQYF,TRBV2,TRBJ2-7
CASSSARMRPTYEQYF,TRBV5-6,TRBJ2-7
CACPTSGGAAYNEQFF,TRBV30,TRBJ2-1
CASSGESPEQFF,TRBV7-6,TRBJ2-1
CASSEVVAGTYEQYF,TRBV6-1,TRBJ2-7
CASSQGRQGQETQYF,TRBV4-1,TRBJ2-5
CASSQDRGGGRTGELFF,TRBV4-1,TRBJ2-2
CASSWDSRQPQHF,TRBV6-1,TRBJ1-5
CASSLVGTGAVNEQFF,TRBV7-2,TRBJ2-1
CASSTLAGYNEQFF,TRBV19,TRBJ2-1
CSVGEGTNSPLHF,TRBV29-1,TRBJ1-6
CAWSGTGTGTPYEQYF,TRBV30,TRBJ2-7
CASSGQGNQPQHF,TRBV7-9,TRBJ1-5
CASSGGQGGETQYF,TRBV6-1,TRBJ2-5
CASSPEETQYF,TRBV18,TRBJ2-5
CASSPGQGKETQYF,TRBV2,TRBJ2-5
CATMDPGRRTEAFF,TRBV28,TRBJ1-1
CASSLSTGQGETQYF,TRBV7-3,TRBJ2-5
CATSRGTGSYSNQPQHF,TRBV15,TRBJ1-5
CASSVSPGQVSGNTIYF,TRBV9,TRBJ1-3
CASSALGGLFEKLFF,TRBV5-1,TRBJ1-4
CASSNRVTGNTIYF,TRBV9,TRBJ1-3
CASSESGHGRGEAFF,TRBV10-1,TRBJ1-1
CASSMTVTEAFF,TRBV5-6,TRBJ1-1
CAAGDRPYEQYF,TRBV28,TRBJ2-7
CASSLRGGARETQYF,TRBV7-8,TRBJ2-5
CASRPGGANYGYTF,TRBV6-4,TRBJ1-2
CASSISSYNSPLHF,TRBV7-6,TRBJ1-6
CASSEVLGQEHGYTF,TRBV6-1,TRBJ1-2
CASRRDTRNQPQHF,TRBV27,TRBJ1-5
CASSSRRDTYTGELFF,TRBV27,TRBJ2-2
CASSHGTVTDTQYF,TRBV11-2,TRBJ2-3
CASSEGGDPDTQYF,TRBV6-4,TRBJ2-3
CASSLGPAGLSYEQYF,TRBV7-2,TRBJ2-7
CSASLGDTQYF,TRBV20-1,TRBJ2-3
CASSSSTGTGYNEQFF,TRBV28,TRBJ2-1
CASSKGSGGFGFGETQYF,TRBV21-1,TRBJ2-5
CAWSVTGVKAFF,TRBV30,TRBJ1-1
CASSLDRSVGTDTQYF,TRBV27,TRBJ2-3
CASSLTVYEQYF,TRBV7-9,TRBJ2-7
CASSHRTGWVDTQYF,TRBV14,TRBJ2-3
CASMVTGEQPQHF,TRBV2,TRBJ1-5
CASSASPGQPQHF,TRBV9,TRBJ1-5
CASSDSGERGAQFF,TRBV6-4,TRBJ2-1
CASSLSSGATNEKLFF,TRBV7-8,TRBJ1-4
CSVYVTGANTEAFF,TRBV29-1,TRBJ1-1